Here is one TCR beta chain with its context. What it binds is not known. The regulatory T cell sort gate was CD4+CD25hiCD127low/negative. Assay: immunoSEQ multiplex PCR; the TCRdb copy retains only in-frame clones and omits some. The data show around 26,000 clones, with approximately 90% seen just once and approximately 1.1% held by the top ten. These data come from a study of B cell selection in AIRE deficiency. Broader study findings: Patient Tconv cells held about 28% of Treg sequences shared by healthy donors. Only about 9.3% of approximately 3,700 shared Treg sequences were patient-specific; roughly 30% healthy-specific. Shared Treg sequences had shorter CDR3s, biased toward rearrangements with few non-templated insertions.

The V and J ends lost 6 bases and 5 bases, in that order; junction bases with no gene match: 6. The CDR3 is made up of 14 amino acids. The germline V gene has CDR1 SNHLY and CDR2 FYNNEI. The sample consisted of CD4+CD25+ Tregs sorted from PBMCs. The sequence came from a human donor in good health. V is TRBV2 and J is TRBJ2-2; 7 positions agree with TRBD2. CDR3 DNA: TGTGCCAGCAGAGGACTAGTTACGACCGGGGAGCTGTTTTTT. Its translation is CASRGLVTTGELFF.